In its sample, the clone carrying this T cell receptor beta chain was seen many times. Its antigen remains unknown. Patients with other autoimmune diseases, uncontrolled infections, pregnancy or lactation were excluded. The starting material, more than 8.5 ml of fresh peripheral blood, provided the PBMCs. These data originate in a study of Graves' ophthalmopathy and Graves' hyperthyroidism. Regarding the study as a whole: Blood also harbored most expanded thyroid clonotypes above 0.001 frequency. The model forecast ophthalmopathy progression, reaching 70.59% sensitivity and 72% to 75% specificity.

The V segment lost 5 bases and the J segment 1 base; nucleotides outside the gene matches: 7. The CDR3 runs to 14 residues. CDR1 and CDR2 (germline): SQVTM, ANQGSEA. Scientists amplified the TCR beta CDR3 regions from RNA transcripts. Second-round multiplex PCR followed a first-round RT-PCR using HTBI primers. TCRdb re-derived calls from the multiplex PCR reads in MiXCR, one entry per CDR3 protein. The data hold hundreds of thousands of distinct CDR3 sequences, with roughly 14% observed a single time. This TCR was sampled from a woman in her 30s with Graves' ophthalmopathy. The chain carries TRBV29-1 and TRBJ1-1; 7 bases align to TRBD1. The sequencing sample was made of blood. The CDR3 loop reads CSVPLQGPNTEAFF. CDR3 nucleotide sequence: TGCAGCGTTCCTCTACAGGGGCCGAACACTGAAGCTTTCTTT. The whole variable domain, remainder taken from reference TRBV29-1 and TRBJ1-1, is SAVISQKPSRDICQRGTSLTIQCQVDSQVTMMFWYRQQPGQSLTLIATANQGSEATYESGFVIDKFPISRPNLTFSTLTVSNMSPEDSSIYLCSVPLQGPNTEAFFGQGTRLTVV.